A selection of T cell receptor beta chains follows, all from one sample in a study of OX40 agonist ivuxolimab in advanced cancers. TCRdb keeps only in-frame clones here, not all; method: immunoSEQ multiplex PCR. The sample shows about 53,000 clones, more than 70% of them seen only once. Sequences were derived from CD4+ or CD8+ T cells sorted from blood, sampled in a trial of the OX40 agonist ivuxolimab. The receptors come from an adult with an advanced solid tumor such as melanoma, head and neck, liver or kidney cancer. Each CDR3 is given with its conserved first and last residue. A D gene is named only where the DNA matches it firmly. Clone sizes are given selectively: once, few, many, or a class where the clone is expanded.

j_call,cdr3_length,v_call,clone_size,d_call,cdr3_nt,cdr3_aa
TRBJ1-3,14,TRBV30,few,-,TGTGCCTGGGACCCGAAAGGGTCTGGAAACACCATATATTTT,CAWDPKGSGNTIYF
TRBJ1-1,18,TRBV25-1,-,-,TGTGCCAGCAGTGCCTGGGGATTTGATGAGATTAGGAACACTGAAGCTTTCTTT,CASSAWGFDEIRNTEAFF
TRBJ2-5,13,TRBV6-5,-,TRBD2,TGTGCCAGCAGTAGCGGGGGGTTAGAGACCCAGTACTTC,CASSSGGLETQYF
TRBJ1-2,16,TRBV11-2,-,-,TGTGCCAGCAGCCCCTGGGTGGGTGGAGGGTTACTCGGCTACACCTTC,CASSPWVGGGLLGYTF
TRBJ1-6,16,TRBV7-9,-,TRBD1,TGTGCCAGCAGCCCAGGGACAGGGGGCTCTAATTCACCCCTCCACTTT,CASSPGTGGSNSPLHF
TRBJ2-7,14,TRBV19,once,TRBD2,TGTGCCAGTAAGACTAGCGGTTCCTCCTACGAGCAGTACTTC,CASKTSGSSYEQYF
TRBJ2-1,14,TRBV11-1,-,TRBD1,TGTGCCAGCAGCTTCGTGGGACAGAACAATGAGCAGTTCTTC,CASSFVGQNNEQFF
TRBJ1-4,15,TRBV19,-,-,TGTGCCAGTAGTAACCCAGGGCCGGCTAATGAAAAACTGTTTTTT,CASSNPGPANEKLFF
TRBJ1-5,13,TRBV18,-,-,TGTGCCAGCTCTCCTGGACGGTTCCAGCCCCAGCATTTT,CASSPGRFQPQHF
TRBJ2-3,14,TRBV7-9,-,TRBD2,TGTGCCAGCAGCTTGCGGGAGTTATCAGATACGCAGTATTTT,CASSLRELSDTQYF
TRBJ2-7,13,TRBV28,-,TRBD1,TGTGCCAGCGCCCAGGGGACAGAGTACGAGCAGTACTTC,CASAQGTEYEQYF
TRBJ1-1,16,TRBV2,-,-,TGTGCCAGCTCCCTTCGGGCATCGATCATGAACACTGAAGCTTTCTTT,CASSLRASIMNTEAFF
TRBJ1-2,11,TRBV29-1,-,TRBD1,TGCAGCGTTGTCAGGGGGGATGGCTACACCTTC,CSVVRGDGYTF
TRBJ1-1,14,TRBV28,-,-,TGTGCCAGCAGTTTACTCACAGGGAACACTGAAGCTTTCTTT,CASSLLTGNTEAFF
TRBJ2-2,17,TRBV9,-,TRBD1,TGTGCCAGCAGCGTAGAGGGACAGGGGGAAGTCACCGGGGAGCTGTTTTTT,CASSVEGQGEVTGELFF
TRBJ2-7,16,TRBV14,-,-,TGTGCCAGCAGCTCCCGGGGGACAGCGTTTCCCTACGAGCAGTACTTC,CASSSRGTAFPYEQYF
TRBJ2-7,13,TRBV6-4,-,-,TGTGCCAGCAGTGTCGAACCCTCCTACGAGCAGTACTTC,CASSVEPSYEQYF
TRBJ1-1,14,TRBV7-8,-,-,TGTGCCAGCAGCCTTGAGGGATTCGGCACTGAAGCTTTCTTT,CASSLEGFGTEAFF
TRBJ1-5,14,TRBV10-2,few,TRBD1,TGCGCCAGCAGAGCCGGGACAGGTAATCAGCCCCAGCATTTT,CASRAGTGNQPQHF
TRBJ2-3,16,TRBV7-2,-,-,TGTGCCAGCAGCTTAGGAGGGGCATGGGTCACAGATACGCAGTATTTT,CASSLGGAWVTDTQYF
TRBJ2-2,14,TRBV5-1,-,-,TGCGCCAGCAGCTTTATGGATTTCCTCGGGGAGCTGTTTTTT,CASSFMDFLGELFF
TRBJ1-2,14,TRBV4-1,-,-,TGCGCCAGCAGCCAAGCTGGCAGAGACCATGGCTACACCTTC,CASSQAGRDHGYTF
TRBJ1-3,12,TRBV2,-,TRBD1,TGTGCCAGCGGGACAGCCGGAAACACCATATATTTT,CASGTAGNTIYF
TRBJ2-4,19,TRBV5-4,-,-,TGTGCCAGCAGCTTGACTATGGGATCCGGGGCCCTAGCCAAAAACATTCAGTACTTC,CASSLTMGSGALAKNIQYF
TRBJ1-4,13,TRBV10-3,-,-,TGTGCCATCAGTAGTAGGGCTAATGAAAAACTGTTTTTT,CAISSRANEKLFF
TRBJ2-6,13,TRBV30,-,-,TGTGCCTGGATGAGCTCTGGGGCCAACGTCCTGACTTTC,CAWMSSGANVLTF
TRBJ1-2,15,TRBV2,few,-,TGTGCCAGCAGTGAAGCGTCTGGACGGAACTATGGCTACACCTTC,CASSEASGRNYGYTF
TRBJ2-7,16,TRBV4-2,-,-,TGTGCCAGCAGCCAAGAAGGGGGGGTTGGGGACTACGAGCAGTACTTC,CASSQEGGVGDYEQYF
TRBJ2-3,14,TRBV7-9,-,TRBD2,TGTGCAACCTCTAGCGGGGGGGCAGGAGATACGCAGTATTTT,CATSSGGAGDTQYF
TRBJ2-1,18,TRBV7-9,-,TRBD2,TGTGCCAGCAGCTTACCCCCTAGACTAGCGGGAAGTAGGAGTGAGCAGTTCTTC,CASSLPPRLAGSRSEQFF
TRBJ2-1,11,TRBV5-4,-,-,TGTGCAACTAGCTCCTACAATGAGCAGTTCTTC,CATSSYNEQFF
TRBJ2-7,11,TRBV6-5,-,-,TGTGCCAACCTAAGGGGTTACGAGCAGTACTTC,CANLRGYEQYF
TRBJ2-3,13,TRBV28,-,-,TGTGCCAGCAGTCCCCCGACCACAGATACGCAGTATTTT,CASSPPTTDTQYF
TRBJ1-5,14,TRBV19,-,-,TGTGCCAGTAGACCCCAGGCGGGGAATCAGCCCCAGCATTTT,CASRPQAGNQPQHF
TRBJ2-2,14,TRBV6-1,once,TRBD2,TGTGCCAGCAGTTCACCGGGAGGCTCTGGGGAGCTGTTTTTT,CASSSPGGSGELFF
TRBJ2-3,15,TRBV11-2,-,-,TGTGCCAGCAGCCCGGCGGGGCCCAGCACAGATACGCAGTATTTT,CASSPAGPSTDTQYF
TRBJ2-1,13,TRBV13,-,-,TGTGCCAGCAGCTTAAGCCCGACGGGTGAGCAGTTCTTC,CASSLSPTGEQFF
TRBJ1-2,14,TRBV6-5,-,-,TGTGCCAGCAGTTTTTTGGGGGCGAACTATGGCTACACCTTC,CASSFLGANYGYTF
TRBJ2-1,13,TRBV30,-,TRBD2,TGTGCCTTGGGGACTAGCGGGAGCGGGGAGCAGTTCTTC,CALGTSGSGEQFF
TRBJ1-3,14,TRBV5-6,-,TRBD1,TGTGCCAGCAGCCCGGACAGGGATGGAAACACCATATATTTT,CASSPDRDGNTIYF
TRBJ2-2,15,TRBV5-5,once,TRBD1,TGTGCCAGCAGCTTGGAGGGGGCGCAGGCCGGGGAGCTGTTTTTT,CASSLEGAQAGELFF
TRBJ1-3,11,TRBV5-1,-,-,TGCGCCAGCACTAACGGAAACACCATATATTTT,CASTNGNTIYF
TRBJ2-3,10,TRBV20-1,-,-,TGCAGTGCTAGCACAGATACGCAGTATTTT,CSASTDTQYF
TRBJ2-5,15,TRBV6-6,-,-,TGTGCCAGCAGTTACTCTAGACAGGTCCAAGAGACCCAGTACTTC,CASSYSRQVQETQYF
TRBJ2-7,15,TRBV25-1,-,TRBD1,TGTGCCAGCAGTGAATATAAGGGGACAGGGGCCGAGCAGTACTTC,CASSEYKGTGAEQYF
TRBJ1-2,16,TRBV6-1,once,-,TGTGCCAGCAGTGCTCCTGGGACGGTCTCTAACTATGGCTACACCTTC,CASSAPGTVSNYGYTF
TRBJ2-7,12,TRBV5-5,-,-,TGTGCCAGCAGCCGGCAGTCCTACGAGCAGTACTTC,CASSRQSYEQYF
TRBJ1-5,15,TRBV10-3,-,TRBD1,TGTGCCATCAGTCCCGGGACAGGGGTCAATCAGCCCCAGCATTTT,CAISPGTGVNQPQHF
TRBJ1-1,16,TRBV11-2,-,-,TGTGCCAGCAGCCCTAGGTCCAGACTCTCGAACACTGAAGCTTTCTTT,CASSPRSRLSNTEAFF
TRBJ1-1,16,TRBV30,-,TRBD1,TGTGCCTGGAGTCCTCGGACAGGGAATGGAGGCACTGAAGCTTTCTTT,CAWSPRTGNGGTEAFF
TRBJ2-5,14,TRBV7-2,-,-,TGTGCCAGCAGCTTAGGGGGACTGGCCGGGACCCAGTACTTC,CASSLGGLAGTQYF
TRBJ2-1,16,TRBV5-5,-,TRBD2,TGTGCCAGCAGCGTTCATAGCGGGGGAACTTACAATGAGCAGTTCTTC,CASSVHSGGTYNEQFF
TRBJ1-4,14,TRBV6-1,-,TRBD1,TGTGCCAGCAGTTCCCGGGACAGAGATGAAAAACTGTTTTTT,CASSSRDRDEKLFF
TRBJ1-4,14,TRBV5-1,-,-,TGCGCCAGCAGTACCAGAGGGAATAATGAAAAACTGTTTTTT,CASSTRGNNEKLFF
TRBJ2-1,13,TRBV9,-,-,TGTGCCAGCAGCGTAGAGTGGGGCAATGAGCAGTTCTTC,CASSVEWGNEQFF
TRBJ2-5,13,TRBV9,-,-,TGTGCCAGCAGCGTAGCTACTGGAGAGACCCAGTACTTC,CASSVATGETQYF
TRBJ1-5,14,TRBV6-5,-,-,TGTGCCAGCAGTTACGGATATAGCAATCAGCCCCAGCATTTT,CASSYGYSNQPQHF